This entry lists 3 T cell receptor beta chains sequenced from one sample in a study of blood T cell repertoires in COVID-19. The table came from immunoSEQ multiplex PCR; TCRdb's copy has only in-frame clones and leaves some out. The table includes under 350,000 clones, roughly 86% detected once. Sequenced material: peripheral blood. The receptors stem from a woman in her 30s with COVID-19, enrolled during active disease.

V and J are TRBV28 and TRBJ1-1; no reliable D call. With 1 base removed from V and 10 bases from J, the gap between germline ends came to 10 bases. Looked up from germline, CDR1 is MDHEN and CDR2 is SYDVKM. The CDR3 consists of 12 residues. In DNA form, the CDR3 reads TGTGCCAGCAGTTTATCCTCAGGTAGAGCTTTCTTT. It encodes CASSLSSGRAFF.

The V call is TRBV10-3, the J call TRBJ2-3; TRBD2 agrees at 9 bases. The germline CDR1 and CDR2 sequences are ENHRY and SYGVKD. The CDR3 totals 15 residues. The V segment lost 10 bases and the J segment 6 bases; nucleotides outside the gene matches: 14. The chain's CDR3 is CATAPRTSEVDTQYF. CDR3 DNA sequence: TGTGCCACCGCCCCCCGGACTAGCGAGGTGGATACGCAGTATTTT.

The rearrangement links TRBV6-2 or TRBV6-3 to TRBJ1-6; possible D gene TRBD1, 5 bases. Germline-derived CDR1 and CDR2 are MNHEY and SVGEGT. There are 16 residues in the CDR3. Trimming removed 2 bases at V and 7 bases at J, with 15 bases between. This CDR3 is CASSYRAGKENSPLHF. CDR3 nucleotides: TGTGCCAGCAGTTACAGGGCAGGGAAAGAGAATTCACCCCTCCACTTT.